Listed below are T cell receptor beta chains from one sample, sequenced in a study of T-cell reconstitution after alpha-beta-depleted transplantation in children. TCRdb processed the PCR reads anew with MiXCR; each CDR3 protein has one entry. The sample has hundreds of thousands of distinct CDR3 sequences, around 13% seen once. This sample comprised PBMCs, obtained before TCRalphabeta/CD19-depleted stem cell transplant. The receptors here all came from a girl aged 2 to 9 with congenital amegakaryocytic thrombocytopenia, due to receive a stem cell transplant. CDR3s include the opening cysteine and the closing phenylalanine or tryptophan. Each record gives: clone size, V gene, D gene, J gene, CDR3 DNA, CDR3 protein. The D gene is left open where the match is weak. Size values are once, few and many counts, or a class for expanded clones, and some rows have none.

NA	TRBV28	NA	TRBJ1-5	TGTGCCAGCAGTTTAGTTACTATGGGTAGCAATCAGCCCCAGCATTTT	CASSLVTMGSNQPQHF
NA	TRBV20-1	NA	TRBJ2-7	TGCAGTGCTTCCCTCCCCATAGCCGCCTCCTACGAGCAGTACTTC	CSASLPIAASYEQYF
many	TRBV20-1	TRBD2	TRBJ2-1	TGCAGTGCTAGGTCCCCACTAGCGCCGCTTTACAATGAGCAGTTCTTC	CSARSPLAPLYNEQFF
few	TRBV7-8	NA	TRBJ1-1	TGTGCCAGCAGCTTAGCAGGTGGGGGTGAGCCTGAAGCTTTCTTT	CASSLAGGGEPEAFF
many	TRBV6-1	NA	TRBJ1-4	TGTGCCGGTGAGGGCAGGGCTGAAAAACTGTTTTTT	CAGEGRAEKLFF
NA	TRBV5-1	NA	TRBJ2-4	TGCGCCAGCAGCTTGAGCCCCTGGGGCAAAAACATTCAGTACTTC	CASSLSPWGKNIQYF
many	TRBV5-1	NA	TRBJ2-3	TGCGCCAGCAGCTTTTGGGACATATCATCAGATACGCAGTATTTT	CASSFWDISSDTQYF
few	TRBV27	NA	TRBJ2-1	TGTGCCAGCAGTGGACGGGACTTAAGGGATGAGCAGTTCTTC	CASSGRDLRDEQFF
NA	TRBV12-3/TRBV12-4	TRBD2	TRBJ2-7	TGTGCCAGCAGCGGACTAGCTGGCGAGCAGTACTTC	CASSGLAGEQYF
many	TRBV15	TRBD2	TRBJ2-7	TGTGCCACCAGCACTATAGCGGGAGTCTACGAGCAGTACTTC	CATSTIAGVYEQYF
NA	TRBV12-3/TRBV12-4	TRBD1	TRBJ1-2	TGTGCCAGCAGGAGGACAGGGCGTGACGACTATGGCTACACCTTC	CASRRTGRDDYGYTF
many	TRBV5-1	NA	TRBJ2-2	TGCGCCAGCAGCTTGGGGTTGTCCGGGGAGCTGTTTTTT	CASSLGLSGELFF
NA	TRBV11-2	NA	TRBJ1-2	TGTGCCAGCAGCTTACTCGCAGGGGTACTAACCCCTAACTATGGCTACACCTTC	CASSLLAGVLTPNYGYTF
few	TRBV5-1	TRBD2	TRBJ2-7	TGCGCCAGCAGCTTGGGACTAGCGGGAGGATACTACGAGCAGTACTTC	CASSLGLAGGYYEQYF
many	TRBV20-1	NA	TRBJ2-5	TGCAGTGCTCAGAAGACGGGGGCAGAGACCCAGTACTTC	CSAQKTGAETQYF
many	TRBV10-3	NA	TRBJ1-2	TGTGCCACCACAAACCTGGGTAGAAGATCTACTAACTATGGCTACACCTTC	CATTNLGRRSTNYGYTF